This passage covers 20 T cell receptor beta chains from one sample sequenced in a study of regulatory T cells in long-lasting Graves disease. For TCR beta, libraries came from iRepertoire HTBI primers and Arm-PCR of CDR3 regions. One entry per CDR3 protein results from TCRdb running MiXCR on the multiplex PCR reads. Of some 470,000 distinct CDR3 sequences listed, about 22% were seen once; the top ten hold approximately 6.4%. Indicated time point: persistent/refractory GD, antithyroid drugs over 5 years with positive TRAb. Isolated PBMC RNA provided the starting material for the TCR library. The input for sequencing was peripheral blood mononuclear cells (PBMCs), taken when the disease was refractory, from a patient treated with antithyroid drugs. Receptors were obtained from a female donor with Graves disease.

This clonotype appeared a few times. The rearrangement uses TRBV4-1 and TRBJ2-5; D perhaps matches TRBD1 (5 bases). V lost 1 base to trimming and J lost 7 bases, with 10 bases between them. The CDR3 is 13 amino acids. The V gene's germline CDR1 is MGHRA and CDR2 YSYEKL. CDR3 nucleotides: TGCGCCAGCAGCCAAGTTGGTCAGGGGACCCAGTACTTC. Encoded protein: CASSQVGQGTQYF.

This clonotype was seen a few times. The chain links TRBV28 to TRBJ2-1; possibly TRBD2 for D (6 bases). The CDR3 has 14 residues. Germline CDR1 is MDHEN and CDR2 is SYDVKM. The germline V and J ends were trimmed by 4 bases and 4 bases, with 11 bases remaining between them. The CDR3: CASSWLAWYNEQFF. As DNA, the CDR3 is TGTGCCAGCAGTTGGCTAGCGTGGTACAATGAGCAGTTCTTC.

This clonotype was seen a few times. The J gene is TRBJ2-7, the V gene TRBV20-1, with D possibly being TRBD1 or TRBD2 (5 bases each). V shed 8 bases and J shed 0 bases, with 14 bases lying between them. The CDR3 contains 13 residues. Germline V lookup: CDR1 DFQATT, CDR2 SNEGSKA (reference sequence). The DNA of the CDR3 is TGCAGTTCCAGGGACGTGAGCTCCTACGAGCAGTACTTC. Protein: CSSRDVSSYEQYF.

This chain joins TRBV6-1 and TRBJ2-5, with TRBD1 identical over 7 bases. After removal of 6 bases from V and 2 bases from J, the junction contained 6 bases not matched to a gene. Germline V gives CDR1 MNHNS, CDR2 SASEGT. The CDR3 extends over 14 amino acids. The CDR3 DNA reads as TGTGCCAGCAGACCAACAGGGGTGCAAGAGACCCAGTACTTC. It encodes CASRPTGVQETQYF.

This clonotype was found many times. V usage is TRBV27 and J usage is TRBJ2-7; D unclear. This CDR3 is built from 17 residues. Germline V gene sequence: CDR1 MNHEY, CDR2 SMNVEV (reference sequence). Between the trimmed V and J ends, which lost 0 bases and 4 bases, there was a span of 19 bases. CDR3 region: CASSLSFPAPSRYEQYF. The CDR3 DNA follows: TGTGCCAGCAGTTTATCGTTCCCAGCACCCTCCCGGTACGAGCAGTACTTC.

This clonotype was counted ten times or more. The genes are TRBV27 and TRBJ2-5; 9 bases are shared with TRBD2. Looked up from germline, CDR1 is MNHEY and CDR2 is SMNVEV (reference sequence). After removal of 5 bases from V and 4 bases from J, the junction contained 5 bases not matched to a gene. The CDR3 length is 14 residues. CDR3 sequence: CASSPSGKGETQYF. CDR3 DNA: TGTGCCAGCAGTCCTAGCGGGAAGGGAGAGACCCAGTACTTC.

This clonotype showed up just a few times. This chain uses TRBV5-6 with TRBJ2-7, with 9 nucleotides matching TRBD1. V shed 0 bases, J shed 3 bases, and the junction held 4 bases outside the gene matches. Germline V gene data show CDR1 as SGHDT and CDR2 as YYEEEE. The CDR3 loop spans 15 amino acids. CDR3 amino acids: CASSLEGTGSYEQYF. The CDR3 DNA follows: TGTGCCAGCAGCTTGGAAGGGACAGGGAGCTACGAGCAGTACTTC.

As for this clonotype: A much larger clone is a single base away; this may be a read error. DNA of the CDR3: TGTGCCAGCAGAAAGACCGGGGAGCTGTTTTTT. This sequence encodes CASRKTGELFF. The gene calls are TRBV7-9 and TRBJ2-2; no reliable D call. Germline V gives CDR1 SEHNR, CDR2 FQNEAQ (reference sequence). This CDR3 contains 11 residues. V was trimmed by 6 bases and J by 5 bases, leaving 4 bases between them.

Only a few counts were recorded for this clonotype. J is TRBJ2-7 and V is TRBV4-3; 8 bases match TRBD1. CDR3 length equals 15 residues. V dropped 0 bases and J dropped 6; count of bases not matched to a gene: 7. CDR1 is LGHNA and CDR2 is YSLEER in the germline V gene. CDR3 nucleotides: TGCGCCAGCAGCCAAGAAAGGGGCAGGGGGCTCGAGCAGTACTTC. This translates into CASSQERGRGLEQYF.

This clonotype turned up a few times. The gene calls are TRBV6-1 and TRBJ2-2; 7 bases map to TRBD2. After removal of 7 bases from V and 3 bases from J, the junction contained 5 bases not matched to a gene. This CDR3 is built from 14 residues. Germline V gene data show CDR1 as MNHNS and CDR2 as SASEGT. The CDR3 DNA reads as TGTGCCAGCAAGAGGGCGGGGGACACCGGGGAGCTGTTTTTT. It yields the protein CASKRAGDTGELFF.

This clonotype was seen only a few times. The chain recombines TRBV6-1 with TRBJ2-4; 10 bases map to TRBD1. From germline, CDR1 is MNHNS and CDR2 SASEGT. The V segment lost 3 bases and the J segment 4 bases; nucleotides outside the gene matches: 6. The CDR3 loop spans 16 amino acids. DNA of the CDR3: TGTGCCAGCAGTGATTACGGGGGACAGGGGAAAAACATTCAGTACTTC. It translates to CASSDYGGQGKNIQYF.

The table lists this clonotype with a few counts. V usage is TRBV7-9 and J usage is TRBJ1-3; weak D call: TRBD1 (5 bases). CDR1 is SEHNR, CDR2 FQNEAQ, per germline (reference sequence). Trimming pared 7 bases from V and 0 bases from J, leaving 13 bases between. The CDR3 spans 15 residues. The CDR3 protein is CASTHPGTSGNTIYF. The DNA for the CDR3 is TGTGCCAGCACCCACCCGGGGACCTCTGGAAACACCATATATTTT.

At least ten counts were recorded for this clonotype. CDR3 nucleotide sequence: TGTGCCAGCAGCCCGCCGCAGTCTTCAAATCAGCCCCAGCATTTT. The encoded protein is CASSPPQSSNQPQHF. The rearrangement joins TRBV28 to TRBJ1-5, with no clear D. CDR1 is MDHEN, CDR2 SYDVKM, per germline. The CDR3 has 15 residues. V was pared by 6 bases and J by 4 bases, with 16 bases between.

This clonotype was seen at least ten times. This chain connects TRBV28 to TRBJ2-5; 8 bases are a match to TRBD2. CDR1 is MDHEN and CDR2 is SYDVKM in the germline V gene. After removal of 4 bases from V and 5 bases from J, the junction contained 15 bases not matched to a gene. The length of the CDR3 is 17 residues. CDR3 amino acids: CASSWISGRADGETQYF. CDR3 nucleotides: TGTGCCAGCAGTTGGATCAGCGGGAGAGCTGATGGGGAGACCCAGTACTTC.

The genes are TRBV6-2 or TRBV6-3 and TRBJ2-4; tentative D call: TRBD1 (7 bases). This CDR3 spans 15 amino acids. Per germline, CDR1 MNHEY and CDR2 SVGEGT. Trimming left V 6 bases short and J 0 bases short, with 12 bases between. As DNA, the CDR3 is TGTGCCAGCAGCCACAGGGGACTAGCCAAAAACATTCAGTACTTC. Residues: CASSHRGLAKNIQYF.

The DNA of the CDR3 is TGTGCCAGCACGACGGGGGGGCTAGATGAGCAGTTCTTC. Encoded protein: CASTTGGLDEQFF. The V gene is TRBV12-3 or TRBV12-4, the J gene TRBJ2-1; 8 nucleotides agree with TRBD2. J lost 8 bases, V lost 7 bases, and 7 bases had no gene match. The CDR3 length is 13 residues.

This clonotype was observed a few times. The chain joins TRBV20-1 to TRBJ2-2; 7 nucleotides align to TRBD1. The CDR3 sequence is 16 residues long. In germline, CDR1 is DFQATT, CDR2 SNEGSKA (reference sequence). J gave up 4 bases and V 0 bases, and 8 bases lay outside the gene matches. The CDR3 loop reads CSARDLGTESTGELFF. CDR3 DNA sequence: TGCAGTGCTAGAGATCTAGGGACAGAGAGCACCGGGGAGCTGTTTTTT.

This chain connects TRBV11-2 to TRBJ2-5; either TRBD1 or TRBD2 may fit D (6 bases each). The CDR3 contains 13 residues. Germline assignment: CDR1 SGHAT and CDR2 FQNNGV. V was clipped by 5 bases and J by 5 bases, with 12 bases between them. CDR3 coding DNA: TGTGCCAGCAGCCAAAGGGGGGACGAGACCCAGTACTTC. Residues: CASSQRGDETQYF.

This clonotype was observed a handful of times. The genes are TRBV19 and TRBJ1-5; a possible D gene is TRBD1 (6 bases). This CDR3 spans 14 amino acids. Germline V CDR1 and CDR2: LNHDA, SQIVND (reference sequence). V lost 8 bases and J lost 6, with 17 bases in between. The CDR3 DNA is TGTGCCAGTGGGGGATCAGGGGTCTTTCAGCCCCAGCATTTT. It codes for CASGGSGVFQPQHF.

J is TRBJ2-3 and V is TRBV7-6, with 7 bases aligning to TRBD2. The CDR3 is 17 residues long. Germline values: CDR1 SGHVS, CDR2 FNYEAQ. V was pared by 1 base and J by 5 bases, with 12 bases of the junction left unmatched. The CDR3 protein is CASSLGLAPARRDTQYF. In DNA form, the CDR3 reads TGTGCCAGCAGCTTAGGACTAGCACCCGCTAGGCGAGATACGCAGTATTTT.